The 6 T cell receptor beta chains below were found in one sample sequenced in a study of T cell responses to AZD1222 COVID-19 vaccine. TCRdb's copy holds only in-frame clones and misses some; the assay was immunoSEQ multiplex PCR. Altogether fewer than 110,000 clones are present, around 91% being singletons, with the ten largest covering about 41%. This specimen consisted of peripheral blood, obtained on day 0 of AZD1222 vaccination. These receptors were taken from an adult in good health.

The rearrangement joins TRBV19 to TRBJ2-3; D is tentatively TRBD1 or TRBD2 (5 bases each). The CDR3 runs to 15 residues. CDR1 and CDR2 (germline): LNHDA, SQIVND (reference sequence). Trimming took off 0 bases at V and 12 bases at J, with 19 bases between the two ends. Here the CDR3 reads CASSIEPSGTPLQYF. CDR3 coding DNA: TGTGCCAGTAGTATAGAGCCCTCCGGGACGCCTCTTCAGTATTTT. The entire variable domain, with the rest obtained from reference TRBV19 and TRBJ2-3, is as follows: DGGITQSPKYLFRKEGQNVTLSCEQNLNHDAMYWYRQDPGQGLRLIYYSQIVNDFQKGDIAEGYSVSREKKESFPLTVTSAQKNPTAFYLCASSIEPSGTPLQYFGPGTRLTVL.

This clone was counted a few times. The rearrangement joins TRBV30 to TRBJ1-5; 7 nucleotides agree with TRBD1. The CDR3 consists of 13 residues. The J segment lost 6 bases and the V segment lost 1 base, leaving 3 bases of the junction unmatched. In germline, CDR1 is GTSNPN, CDR2 SVGIG (reference sequence). CDR3 sequence: CAWSGQGSQPQHF. CDR3 bases: TGTGCCTGGAGTGGACAGGGTAGTCAGCCCCAGCATTTT. Combining the CDR3 with reference TRBV30 and TRBJ1-5 gives the whole variable domain SQTIHQWPATLVQPVGSPLSLECTVEGTSNPNLYWYRQAAGRGLQLLFYSVGIGQISSEVPQNLSASRPQDRQFILSSKKLLLSDSGFYLCAWSGQGSQPQHFGDGTRLSIL.

This rearrangement joins TRBV6-2 or TRBV6-3 to TRBJ1-1, with D possibly TRBD1 on 6 matching bases. Germline values: CDR1 MNHEY, CDR2 SVGEGT. Trimming took 0 bases from V and 0 from J, leaving 11 bases between them. The CDR3 is 16 residues long. CDR3 protein: CASSYSDTGMNTEAFF. The DNA for the CDR3 is TGTGCCAGCAGTTACTCGGATACAGGGATGAACACTGAAGCTTTCTTT.

The chain recombines TRBV10-2 with TRBJ1-2; 8 bases align to TRBD1. J was trimmed by 5 bases and V by 0 bases; bases with no gene match: 5. CDR1 and CDR2 from the germline V gene are WSHSY and SAAADI. The length of the CDR3 is 15 residues. Here the CDR3 DNA reads TGCGCCAGCAGTGAGTCGACAGGGGTCAGTTATGGCTACACCTTC. Residues: CASSESTGVSYGYTF.

The rearrangement uses TRBV3-1 (or the pseudogene TRBV3-2) and TRBJ2-3; D is unresolved. Germline assignment: CDR1 LGHDT and CDR2 YNNKEL (reference sequence). The CDR3 has 12 residues. The V end was cut by 3 bases, the J end by 6 bases, with 7 bases between. As DNA, the CDR3 is TGTGCCAGCAGCCAGCTTGAGGATACGCAGTATTTT. Translated, it gives CASSQLEDTQYF.

The rearrangement uses TRBV28 and TRBJ2-2, with 14 bases lining up with TRBD2. This CDR3 is 16 amino acids long. The J segment lost 5 bases and the V segment lost 6 bases, leaving 5 bases of the junction unmatched. Germline V lookup: CDR1 MDHEN, CDR2 SYDVKM. The DNA for the CDR3 is TGTGCCAGCAGGGGACTAGCGGGAGTGGGAACCGGGGAGCTGTTTTTT. Its protein product is CASRGLAGVGTGELFF.